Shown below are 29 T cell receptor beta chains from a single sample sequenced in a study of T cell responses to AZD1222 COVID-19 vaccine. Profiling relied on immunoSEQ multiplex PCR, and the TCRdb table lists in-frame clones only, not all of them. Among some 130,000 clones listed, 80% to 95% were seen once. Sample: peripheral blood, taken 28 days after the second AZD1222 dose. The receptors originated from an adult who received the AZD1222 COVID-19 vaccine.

The CDR3 loop is CASRKQGTLGEQYF. DNA for the CDR3: TGTGCCAGCAGGAAACAGGGGACCCTCGGAGAGCAGTACTTC. The chain uses TRBV28 and TRBJ2-7; 7 nucleotides align to TRBD1. J gave up 7 bases and V 6 bases, and 12 bases lay outside the gene matches. Germline V gene data show CDR1 as MDHEN and CDR2 as SYDVKM. CDR3 length equals 14 residues.

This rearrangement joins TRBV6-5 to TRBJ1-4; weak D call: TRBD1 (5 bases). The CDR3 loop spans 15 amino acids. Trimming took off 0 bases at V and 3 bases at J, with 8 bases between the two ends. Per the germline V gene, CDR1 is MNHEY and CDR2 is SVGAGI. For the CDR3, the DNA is TGTGCCAGCAGTTACTCTGGCAGGGCTAATGAAAAACTGTTTTTT. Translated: CASSYSGRANEKLFF.

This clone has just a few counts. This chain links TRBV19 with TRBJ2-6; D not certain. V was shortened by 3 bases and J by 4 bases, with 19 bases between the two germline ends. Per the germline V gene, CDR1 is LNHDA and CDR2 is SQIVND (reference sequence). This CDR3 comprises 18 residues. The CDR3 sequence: CASSIGTRVSAGANVLTF. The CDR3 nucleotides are TGTGCCAGTAGTATCGGAACAAGAGTCAGTGCGGGGGCCAACGTCCTGACTTTC.

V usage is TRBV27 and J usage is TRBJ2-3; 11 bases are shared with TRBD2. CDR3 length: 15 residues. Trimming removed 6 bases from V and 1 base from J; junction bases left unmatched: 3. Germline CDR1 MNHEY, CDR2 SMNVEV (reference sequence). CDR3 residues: CASSRTSGRTDTQYF. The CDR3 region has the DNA TGTGCCAGCAGCCGGACTAGCGGGCGCACAGATACGCAGTATTTT.

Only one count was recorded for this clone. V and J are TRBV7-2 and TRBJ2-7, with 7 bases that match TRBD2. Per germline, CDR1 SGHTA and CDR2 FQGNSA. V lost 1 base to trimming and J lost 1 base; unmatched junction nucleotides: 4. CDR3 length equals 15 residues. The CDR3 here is CASSLDRGGSYEQYF. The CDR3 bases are TGTGCCAGCAGCTTAGATCGGGGAGGGTCCTACGAGCAGTACTTC.

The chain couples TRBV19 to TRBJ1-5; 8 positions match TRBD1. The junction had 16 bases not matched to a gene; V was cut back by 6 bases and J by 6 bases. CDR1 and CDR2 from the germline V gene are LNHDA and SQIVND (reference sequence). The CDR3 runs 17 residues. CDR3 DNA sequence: TGTGCCAGTAGCGACAGGGGCGGCCGAGTAATTGTTCAGCCCCAGCATTTT. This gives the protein CASSDRGGRVIVQPQHF.

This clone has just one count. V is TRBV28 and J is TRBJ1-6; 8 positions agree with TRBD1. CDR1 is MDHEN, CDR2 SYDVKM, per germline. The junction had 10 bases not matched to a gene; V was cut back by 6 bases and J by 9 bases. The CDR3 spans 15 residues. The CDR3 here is CASRVGQGAISPLHF. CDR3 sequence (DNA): TGTGCCAGCAGAGTTGGACAGGGAGCAATTTCACCCCTCCACTTT.

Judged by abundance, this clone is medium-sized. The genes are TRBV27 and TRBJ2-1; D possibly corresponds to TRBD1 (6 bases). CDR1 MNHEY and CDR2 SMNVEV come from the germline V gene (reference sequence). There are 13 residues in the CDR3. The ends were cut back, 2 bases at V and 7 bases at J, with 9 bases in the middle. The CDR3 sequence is CASSLQGRNEQFF. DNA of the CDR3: TGTGCCAGCAGTTTACAGGGGAGAAATGAGCAGTTCTTC.

The CDR3 coding sequence is TGTGCCAGCAACCCACAGGGGGCGAAGACTGAAGCTTTCTTT. Amino acid sequence: CASNPQGAKTEAFF. The chain is built from TRBV6-5 and TRBJ1-1; 9 bases are a match to TRBD1. Germline values: CDR1 MNHEY, CDR2 SVGAGI. The CDR3 spans 14 residues. The J segment lost 5 bases and the V segment lost 7 bases, leaving 8 bases of the junction unmatched.

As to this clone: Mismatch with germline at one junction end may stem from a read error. This CDR3 reads CASSSDRGSPGVDF. The DNA for the CDR3 is TGTGCCAGCAGTTCGGACAGGGGTTCCCCGGGGGTGGACTTC. This chain links TRBV6-2 or TRBV6-3 with TRBJ2-7; 9 nucleotides agree with TRBD1. Germline V gene sequence: CDR1 MNHEY, CDR2 SVGEGT. This CDR3 is built from 14 residues.

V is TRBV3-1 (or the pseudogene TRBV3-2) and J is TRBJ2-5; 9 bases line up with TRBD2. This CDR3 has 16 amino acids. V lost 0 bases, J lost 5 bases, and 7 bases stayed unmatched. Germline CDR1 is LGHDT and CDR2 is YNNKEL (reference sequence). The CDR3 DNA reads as TGTGCCAGCAGCCAAGAATTAGCGGGAGCGGGCGAGACCCAGTACTTC. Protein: CASSQELAGAGETQYF.

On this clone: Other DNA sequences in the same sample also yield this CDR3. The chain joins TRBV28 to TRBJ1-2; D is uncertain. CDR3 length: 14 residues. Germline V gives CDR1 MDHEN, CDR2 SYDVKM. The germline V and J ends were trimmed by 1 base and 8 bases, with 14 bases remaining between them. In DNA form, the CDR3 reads TGTGCCAGCAGTTTATCTGTCACTGGCTACGGCTACACCTTC. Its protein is CASSLSVTGYGYTF.

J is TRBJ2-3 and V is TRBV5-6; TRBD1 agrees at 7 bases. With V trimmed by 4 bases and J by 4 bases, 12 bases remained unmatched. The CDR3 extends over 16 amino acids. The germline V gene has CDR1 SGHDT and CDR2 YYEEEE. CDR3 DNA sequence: TGTGCCAGCAGCCGGGGACGACAGGGTTGGGCAGATACGCAGTATTTT. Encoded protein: CASSRGRQGWADTQYF.

The chain's CDR3 is CASSVPGLSTDTQYF. In nucleotides, the CDR3 is TGTGCCAGCTCAGTACCGGGACTAAGCACAGATACGCAGTATTTT. V is TRBV18 and J is TRBJ2-3; TRBD2 aligns across 7 bases. Unmatched junction bases numbered 5, after V lost 5 bases and J lost 0 bases. CDR1 and CDR2 from the germline V gene are KGHSH and LQKENI. The CDR3 runs to 15 residues.

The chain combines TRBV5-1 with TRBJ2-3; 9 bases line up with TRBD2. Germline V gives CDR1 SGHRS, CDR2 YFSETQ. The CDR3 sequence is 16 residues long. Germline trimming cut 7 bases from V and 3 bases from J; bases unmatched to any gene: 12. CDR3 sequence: CASGPSAGGRTDTQYF. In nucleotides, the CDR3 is TGCGCCAGCGGCCCTTCAGCGGGAGGAAGGACAGATACGCAGTATTTT.

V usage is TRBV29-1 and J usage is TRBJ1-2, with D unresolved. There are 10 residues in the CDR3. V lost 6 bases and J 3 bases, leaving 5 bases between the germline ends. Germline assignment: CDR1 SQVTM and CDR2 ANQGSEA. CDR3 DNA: TGCAGCGTGCCCGACTATGGCTACACCTTC. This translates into CSVPDYGYTF.

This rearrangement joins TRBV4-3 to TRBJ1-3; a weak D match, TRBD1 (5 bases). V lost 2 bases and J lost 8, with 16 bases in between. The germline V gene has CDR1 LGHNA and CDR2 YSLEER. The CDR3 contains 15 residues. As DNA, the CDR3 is TGCGCCAGCAGCCAATCCCAGTACAGGAGGGACACCATATATTTT. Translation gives CASSQSQYRRDTIYF.

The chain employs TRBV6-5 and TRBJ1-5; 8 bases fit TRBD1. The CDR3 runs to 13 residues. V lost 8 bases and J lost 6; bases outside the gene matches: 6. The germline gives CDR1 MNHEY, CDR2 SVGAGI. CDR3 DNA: TGTGCCAGCCGGACAGGGCCGACTCAGCCCCAGCATTTT. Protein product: CASRTGPTQPQHF.

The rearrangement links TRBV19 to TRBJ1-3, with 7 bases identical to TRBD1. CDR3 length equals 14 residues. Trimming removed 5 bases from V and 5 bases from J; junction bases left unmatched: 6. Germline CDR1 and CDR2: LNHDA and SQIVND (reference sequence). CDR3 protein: CASSETGRRNTIYF. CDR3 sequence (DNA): TGTGCCAGTAGTGAGACAGGGCGACGAAACACCATATATTTT.

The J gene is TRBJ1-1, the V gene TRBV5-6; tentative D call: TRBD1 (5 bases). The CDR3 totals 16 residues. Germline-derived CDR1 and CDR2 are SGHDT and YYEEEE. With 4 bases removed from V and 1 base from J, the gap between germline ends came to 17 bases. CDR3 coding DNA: TGTGCCAGCAGCCTCCGAACCGGGACGGCGAACACTGAAGCTTTCTTT. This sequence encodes CASSLRTGTANTEAFF.

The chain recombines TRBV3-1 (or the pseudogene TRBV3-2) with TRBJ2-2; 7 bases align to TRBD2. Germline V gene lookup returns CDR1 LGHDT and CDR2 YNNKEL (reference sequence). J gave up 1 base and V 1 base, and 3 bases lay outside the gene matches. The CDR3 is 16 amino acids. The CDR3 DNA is TGTGCCAGCAGCCAAGGAGCTAGCGGGAACACCGGGGAGCTGTTTTTT. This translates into CASSQGASGNTGELFF.

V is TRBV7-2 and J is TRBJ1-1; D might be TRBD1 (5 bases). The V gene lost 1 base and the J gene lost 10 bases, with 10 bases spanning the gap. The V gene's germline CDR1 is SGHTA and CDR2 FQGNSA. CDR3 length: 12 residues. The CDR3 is CASSLVGVGAFF. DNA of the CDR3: TGTGCCAGCAGCTTAGTAGGGGTGGGAGCTTTCTTT. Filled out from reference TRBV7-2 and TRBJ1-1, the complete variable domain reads GAGVSQSPSNKVTEKGKDVELRCDPISGHTALYWYRQSLGQGLEFLIYFQGNSAPDKSGLPSDRFSAERTGGSVSTLTIQRTQQEDSAVYLCASSLVGVGAFFGQGTRLTVV.

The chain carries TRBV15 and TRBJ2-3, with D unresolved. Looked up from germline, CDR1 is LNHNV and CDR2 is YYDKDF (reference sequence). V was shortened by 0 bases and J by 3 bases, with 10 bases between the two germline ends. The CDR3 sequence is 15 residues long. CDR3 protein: CATSRDRPKTDTQYF. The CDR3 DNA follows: TGTGCCACCAGCAGAGACCGACCTAAGACAGATACGCAGTATTTT.

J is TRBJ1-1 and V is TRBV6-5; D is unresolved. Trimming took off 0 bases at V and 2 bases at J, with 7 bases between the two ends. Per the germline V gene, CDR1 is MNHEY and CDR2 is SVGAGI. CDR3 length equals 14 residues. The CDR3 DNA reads TGTGCCAGCAGTTACTCGTCACCCAACACTGAAGCTTTCTTT. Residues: CASSYSSPNTEAFF.

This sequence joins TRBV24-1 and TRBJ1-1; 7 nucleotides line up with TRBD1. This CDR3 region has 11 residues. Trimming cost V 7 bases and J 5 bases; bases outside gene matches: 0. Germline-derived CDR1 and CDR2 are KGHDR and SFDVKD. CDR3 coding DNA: TGTGCCACCAGACAGGGGACTGAAGCTTTCTTT. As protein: CATRQGTEAFF.

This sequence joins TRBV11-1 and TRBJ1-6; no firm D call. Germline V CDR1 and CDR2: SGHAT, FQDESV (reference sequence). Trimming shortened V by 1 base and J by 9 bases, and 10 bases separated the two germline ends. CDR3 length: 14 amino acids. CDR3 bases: TGTGCCAGCAGCTTAGACGGCGGAACTTCACCCCTCCACTTT. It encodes CASSLDGGTSPLHF.

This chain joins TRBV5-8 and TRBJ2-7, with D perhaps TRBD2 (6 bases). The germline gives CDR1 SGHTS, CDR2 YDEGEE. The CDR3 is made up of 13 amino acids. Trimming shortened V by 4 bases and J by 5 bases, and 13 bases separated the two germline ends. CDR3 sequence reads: CASSLRLVDEQYF. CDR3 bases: TGTGCCAGCAGCCTAAGACTAGTAGACGAGCAGTACTTC.

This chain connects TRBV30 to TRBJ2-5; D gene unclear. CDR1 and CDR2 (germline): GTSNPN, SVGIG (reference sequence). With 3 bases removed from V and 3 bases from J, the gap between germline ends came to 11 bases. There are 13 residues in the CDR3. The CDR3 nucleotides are TGTGCCTGGAGACCACTGGCGGAAGAGACCCAGTACTTC. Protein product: CAWRPLAEETQYF.

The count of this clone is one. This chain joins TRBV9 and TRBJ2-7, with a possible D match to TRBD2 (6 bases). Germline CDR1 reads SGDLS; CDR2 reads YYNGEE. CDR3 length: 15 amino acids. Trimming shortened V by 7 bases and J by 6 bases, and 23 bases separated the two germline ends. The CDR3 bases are TGTGCCAGCTCCCCCAGTAGGTCTAGCGCCATCGAGCAGTACTTC. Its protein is CASSPSRSSAIEQYF.